The text below deals with one T cell receptor (beta chain). This CDR3 is 16 amino acids long. Germline V lookup: CDR1 LNHDA, CDR2 SQIVND (reference sequence). V was shortened by 3 bases and J by 9 bases, with 21 bases between the two germline ends. Per the authors' pipeline: Reference gene primer amplification gave estimated nucleated cell counts. The protocol was immunoSEQ multiplex PCR, while the TCRdb copy is restricted to in-frame clones and leaves out a portion. That table gives V, J and clone size, and the DNA gave D and trimming. The table shows fewer than 90,000 clones, with about 80% occurring only once. This entry is derived from a study of blood T cell repertoires in COVID-19. Study information: There were acute and convalescent COVID-19 samples, and they came from the United States, Italy and Spain.

Sequenced: peripheral blood. The origin of this receptor is a woman older than 75 with acute or convalescent COVID-19. The J gene is TRBJ2-1, the V gene TRBV19; possible D gene TRBD2, 5 bases. DNA of the CDR3: TGTGCCAGTAGTATGGGTCGAGACCGAACGGACTTTGAGCAGTTCTTC. It translates to CASSMGRDRTDFEQFF.